The sequence of this TCR beta chain was determined in a study of T-cell memory formation after mild COVID-19. Using its own MiXCR run on the 5' RACE reads, TCRdb lists one record per CDR3 protein. The repertoire holds about 470,000 distinct CDR3 sequences, about 20% seen once, with about 12% in the top ten. The germline V gene has CDR1 SNHLY and CDR2 FYNNEI. V was clipped by 4 bases and J by 6 bases, with 13 bases between them. This CDR3 comprises 14 residues. Specimen: PBMCs or a T cell subset sorted from them (not recorded which). The receptor's source is an adult woman who had mild COVID-19 (a few samples of this study predate the infection). Cell type and time point are not known. The chain recombines TRBV2 with TRBJ1-5, with D unresolved. CDR3 loop: CASSVVSGTQPQHF. The DNA for the CDR3 is TGTGCCAGCAGTGTAGTTTCAGGCACTCAGCCCCAGCATTTT.